These 31 T cell receptor beta chains share one sample of origin, sequenced in a study of cytomegalovirus exposure and HLA in healthy donors. Amplification used 60 Vbeta primers and 13 Jbeta primers. Measured with immunoSEQ multiplex PCR; TCRdb has only the in-frame clones, and not every one. The data show about 93,000 clones, with approximately 64% seen just once and approximately 5.8% held by the top ten. Sequenced: PBMCs. All receptors derive from a boy between 10 and 17 years old in good health and CMV-seropositive.

The V and J genes are TRBV27 and TRBJ1-1; D is perhaps TRBD1 (5 bases). Germline CDR1 MNHEY, CDR2 SMNVEV (reference sequence). This CDR3 has 14 residues. Trimming removed 6 bases from V and 10 bases from J, with 21 bases in between. This CDR3 is CASRLSGKGIGAFF. The CDR3, as DNA: TGTGCCAGCAGGCTATCTGGAAAGGGGATCGGAGCTTTCTTT.

The V and J genes are TRBV7-6 and TRBJ1-1; D might be TRBD1 (6 bases). The germline V and J ends were trimmed by 5 bases and 5 bases, with 18 bases remaining between them. This CDR3 contains 15 residues. Germline CDR1 SGHVS, CDR2 FNYEAQ. Here the CDR3 DNA reads TGTGCCAGCAGCCCGCGTCAGGGAGGGGGTACTGAAGCTTTCTTT. Its translation: CASSPRQGGGTEAFF.

This chain joins TRBV12-5 and TRBJ1-2; 7 positions match TRBD1. The CDR3 is 15 amino acids. In germline, CDR1 is LGHNT, CDR2 FRNRAP. V lost 4 bases, J lost 8 bases, and 13 bases stayed unmatched. CDR3 amino acids: CASGSRDSFYWGYTF. The CDR3 coding sequence is TGTGCTAGTGGTTCTCGGGACAGTTTCTATTGGGGCTACACCTTC.

This chain uses TRBV2 with TRBJ1-5; maybe TRBD1 (5 bases). V was clipped by 4 bases and J by 7 bases, with 17 bases between them. CDR1 and CDR2 (germline): SNHLY, FYNNEI. The CDR3 has 15 residues. The CDR3 protein is CASSGTGSKAQPQHF. DNA of the CDR3: TGTGCCAGCAGTGGAACAGGTTCAAAGGCACAGCCCCAGCATTTT.

This clone was seen a handful of times. The chain recombines TRBV5-1 with TRBJ2-7; TRBD2 might be the D (5 bases). V lost 0 bases and J 6 bases, leaving 10 bases between the germline ends. Germline V gives CDR1 SGHRS, CDR2 YFSETQ. The CDR3 covers 13 residues. Here the CDR3 reads CASSLGLSGEQYF. CDR3 in DNA: TGCGCCAGCAGCTTGGGACTATCCGGCGAGCAGTACTTC. The variable domain in full, with the rest retrieved from reference TRBV5-1 and TRBJ2-7, is KAGVTQTPRYLIKTRGQQVTLSCSPISGHRSVSWYQQTPGQGLQFLFEYFSETQRNKGNFPGRFSGRQFSNSRSEMNVSTLELGDSALYLCASSLGLSGEQYFGPGTRLTVT.

In DNA, the CDR3 is TGTGCCAGCAGTGAATGGGGAACAGGCTCCTACGAGCAGTACTTC. Translated: CASSEWGTGSYEQYF. The chain links TRBV25-1 to TRBJ2-5, with D maybe TRBD1 (5 bases). The end of the DNA fits TRBJ2-7 better, so the J call may be wrong. CDR3 size: 15 residues. Germline lookup yields CDR1 MGHDK and CDR2 SYGVNS.

This sequence joins TRBV11-2 and TRBJ2-3; D is possibly TRBD1 (6 bases). The V end was cut by 3 bases, the J end by 3 bases, with 16 bases between. Germline values: CDR1 SGHAT, CDR2 FQNNGV. The CDR3 length is 16 residues. The CDR3 protein is CASSFSGSRGTDTQYF. CDR3 coding DNA: TGTGCCAGCAGCTTTAGTGGGAGTAGGGGGACAGATACGCAGTATTTT.

The chain carries TRBV9 and TRBJ1-5; TRBD1 matches at 8 bases. CDR3 length: 14 residues. CDR1 is SGDLS, CDR2 YYNGEE, per germline. Trimming cost V 3 bases and J 6 bases; bases outside gene matches: 5. CDR3 DNA sequence: TGTGCCAGCAGCGCGCAGGGGGCGAGTCAGCCCCAGCATTTT. As protein: CASSAQGASQPQHF.

This rearrangement joins TRBV2 to TRBJ1-2; 7 nucleotides line up with TRBD1. The ends lost 2 bases at V and 6 bases at J; junction bases unmatched: 6. The CDR3 loop spans 14 amino acids. Germline V gene sequence: CDR1 SNHLY, CDR2 FYNNEI. CDR3 sequence: CASSERGGDNGYTF. CDR3 in DNA: TGTGCCAGCAGTGAAAGAGGGGGCGATAATGGCTACACCTTC.

The chain is built from TRBV7-2 and TRBJ1-2; 9 bases are shared with TRBD1. The CDR3 has 12 residues. Per the germline V gene, CDR1 is SGHTA and CDR2 is FQGNSA. With 3 bases clipped from V and 13 bases from J, the junction kept 6 bases outside the gene matches. DNA of the CDR3: TGTGCCAGCAGCTTGGGACAGGGCAAGGTCACCTTC. Encoded protein: CASSLGQGKVTF.

For the CDR3, the DNA is TGTGCCAGCAGCTTAACACCCGTCGGGCGGGGGAGCTCCTACGAGCAGTACTTC. Its protein is CASSLTPVGRGSSYEQYF. The chain is built from TRBV7-3 and TRBJ2-7; 7 bases line up with TRBD2. V was clipped by 0 bases and J by 0 bases; unmatched bases: 11. The CDR3 sequence is 18 residues long. Germline CDR1 is SGHTA and CDR2 is FQGTGA.

The V and J genes are TRBV9 and TRBJ2-7; 11 bases are shared with TRBD2. CDR1 SGDLS and CDR2 YYNGEE come from the germline V gene. J lost 0 bases, V lost 3 bases, and 2 bases had no gene match. The length of the CDR3 is 15 residues. CDR3 in amino acids: CASSATSGSSYEQYF. Here the CDR3 DNA reads TGTGCCAGCAGCGCTACTAGCGGGAGCTCCTACGAGCAGTACTTC.

V usage is TRBV18 and J usage is TRBJ2-7; tentative D call: TRBD2 (5 bases). CDR1 is KGHSH, CDR2 LQKENI, per germline. Trimming took 6 bases from V and 7 from J, leaving 13 bases between them. The CDR3 is made up of 12 amino acids. The CDR3 DNA sequence: TGTGCCAGCTCTCTGAATACGGGGGAGCAGTACTTC. It codes for CASSLNTGEQYF.

The chain links TRBV19 to TRBJ1-5; D is uncertain. The germline V and J ends were trimmed by 4 bases and 7 bases, with 8 bases remaining between them. This CDR3 comprises 12 residues. Germline loops: CDR1 LNHDA, CDR2 SQIVND (reference sequence). The CDR3 DNA reads TGTGCCAGTAGTAGACAACCCCAGCCCCAGCATTTT. Encoded protein: CASSRQPQPQHF.

V usage is TRBV5-1 and J usage is TRBJ2-5, with a weak D call TRBD2 (5 bases). Germline assignment: CDR1 SGHRS and CDR2 YFSETQ. The CDR3 extends over 14 amino acids. Trimming took 5 bases from V and 1 from J, leaving 12 bases between them. CDR3 protein: CASSRSRGQETQYF. CDR3 nucleotides: TGCGCCAGCAGTCGCAGCCGGGGCCAAGAGACCCAGTACTTC.

The chain carries TRBV7-2 and TRBJ2-7; 7 bases fit TRBD1. V gave up 7 bases and J gave up 3 bases; unmatched junction bases: 9. Germline V gene sequence: CDR1 SGHTA, CDR2 FQGNSA. CDR3 length equals 14 residues. The CDR3 region has the DNA TGTGCCAGCAACCCGACAGGGAGTTTCTACGAGCAGTACTTC. It specifies CASNPTGSFYEQYF.

This clone has a single count. The chain recombines TRBV2 with TRBJ1-5; 11 nucleotides align to TRBD1. The V gene's germline CDR1 is SNHLY and CDR2 FYNNEI. With 5 bases clipped from V and 4 bases from J, the junction kept 4 bases outside the gene matches. The length of the CDR3 is 15 residues. The CDR3 sequence: CASSPGTGGNQPQHF. The DNA of the CDR3 is TGTGCCAGCAGTCCCGGGACAGGGGGTAATCAGCCCCAGCATTTT.

This clone was seen just once. The V and J genes are TRBV19 and TRBJ1-5, with D perhaps TRBD1 (5 bases). The CDR3 spans 16 residues. Trimming shortened V by 7 bases and J by 1 base, and 17 bases separated the two germline ends. The germline V gene has CDR1 LNHDA and CDR2 SQIVND (reference sequence). The CDR3 loop reads CASIPNFGGSNQPQHF. In DNA, the CDR3 is TGTGCCAGTATCCCCAATTTTGGGGGGAGCAATCAGCCCCAGCATTTT.

This clone showed up just once. The gene calls are TRBV7-9 and TRBJ2-3; 8 nucleotides line up with TRBD1. Trimming took 3 bases from V and 4 from J; bases not matched to a gene: 6. There are 15 residues in the CDR3. Looked up from germline, CDR1 is SEHNR and CDR2 is FQNEAQ (reference sequence). The CDR3 DNA is TGTGCCAGCAGCTTCCGGACAGGGAAACCAGATACGCAGTATTTT. Translated, it gives CASSFRTGKPDTQYF. Full variable domain (remainder filled in from reference TRBV7-9 and TRBJ2-3): DTGVSQNPRHKITKRGQNVTFRCDPISEHNRLYWYRQTLGQGPEFLTYFQNEAQLEKSRLLSDRFSAERPKGSFSTLEIQRTEQGDSAMYLCASSFRTGKPDTQYFGPGTRLTVL.

CDR3 protein: CASSVGVPSVNEQFF. CDR3 DNA sequence: TGTGCCAGCAGCGTAGGAGTTCCTTCGGTTAATGAGCAGTTCTTC. The chain recombines TRBV9 with TRBJ2-1; D gene ambiguous. CDR1 SGDLS and CDR2 YYNGEE come from the germline V gene. The CDR3 sequence is 15 residues long. The V gene lost 0 bases and the J gene lost 7 bases, with 14 bases spanning the gap.

The chain recombines TRBV5-5 with TRBJ1-5; D may be TRBD1 (6 bases). Between the trimmed V and J ends, which lost 0 bases and 3 bases, there was a span of 10 bases. CDR3 size: 15 residues. CDR1 is SGHKS and CDR2 is YYEKEE in the germline V gene (reference sequence). This CDR3 reads CASSLEGGYNQPQHF. The CDR3, as DNA: TGTGCCAGCAGCTTGGAAGGGGGTTACAATCAGCCCCAGCATTTT.

The J gene is TRBJ2-1, the V gene TRBV11-2; no firm D call. Germline lookup yields CDR1 SGHAT and CDR2 FQNNGV. The CDR3 extends over 17 amino acids. Trimming took off 4 bases at V and 4 bases at J, with 20 bases between the two ends. CDR3 residues: CASSSPGTRGRYNEQFF. CDR3 nucleotide sequence: TGTGCCAGCAGCTCCCCTGGAACCCGCGGTAGGTACAATGAGCAGTTCTTC.

V usage is TRBV29-1 and J usage is TRBJ2-1, with D maybe TRBD1 (5 bases). CDR1 is SQVTM, CDR2 ANQGSEA, per germline. Trimming left V 8 bases short and J 2 bases short, with 16 bases between. This CDR3 has 14 residues. DNA for the CDR3: TGCAGCTTTTGCCTAGGGGTACCCTACAATGAGCAGTTCTTC. It translates to CSFCLGVPYNEQFF.

The chain employs TRBV6-5 and TRBJ2-2, with D possibly being TRBD2 (5 bases). The CDR3 totals 15 residues. Germline V lookup: CDR1 MNHEY, CDR2 SVGAGI. The ends were cut back, 2 bases at V and 8 bases at J, with 15 bases in the middle. CDR3 nucleotides: TGTGCCAGCAGTTACCTGACAATAAGAGGGGGGGAGCTGTTTTTT. Translation gives CASSYLTIRGGELFF.

In nucleotides, the CDR3 is TGTGCCAGCAGCTTAGTCACAGGAGGGACGGCCGGGGAGCTGTTTTTT. This codes for CASSLVTGGTAGELFF. V usage is TRBV11-2 and J usage is TRBJ2-2; TRBD2 might be the D (6 bases). The ends were cut back, 1 base at V and 6 bases at J, with 15 bases in the middle. The CDR3 is 16 residues long. Germline values: CDR1 SGHAT, CDR2 FQNNGV.

In its sample, this clone was seen a few times. The rearrangement joins TRBV30 to TRBJ1-1; TRBD1 matches at 9 bases. Trimming took 3 bases from V and 0 from J; bases not matched to a gene: 5. This CDR3 region has 15 residues. Germline CDR1 and CDR2: GTSNPN and SVGIG (reference sequence). The CDR3 DNA reads TGTGCCTGGAGATTGGGACAGGGCTTGAACACTGAAGCTTTCTTT. As protein: CAWRLGQGLNTEAFF.

V usage is TRBV7-2 and J usage is TRBJ1-2; D may be TRBD1 (6 bases). The CDR3 totals 14 residues. The germline gives CDR1 SGHTA, CDR2 FQGNSA. The ends were cut back, 4 bases at V and 5 bases at J, with 14 bases in the middle. The CDR3 DNA reads TGTGCCAGCAGCTCTACAGGGTTCGAATATGGCTACACCTTC. It specifies CASSSTGFEYGYTF.

The chain is built from TRBV18 and TRBJ2-7; 10 bases line up with TRBD1. V was clipped by 2 bases and J by 5 bases; unmatched bases: 9. This CDR3 is 16 amino acids long. The germline gives CDR1 KGHSH, CDR2 LQKENI. CDR3 nucleotides: TGTGCCAGCTCACCAAGTAGGACAGGGGGTTACGACGAGCAGTACTTC. It translates to CASSPSRTGGYDEQYF.

The chain employs TRBV4-3 and TRBJ2-7; 10 nucleotides align to TRBD2. In germline, CDR1 is LGHNA, CDR2 YSLEER. The CDR3 contains 16 residues. J was trimmed by 1 base and V by 5 bases; bases with no gene match: 8. In nucleotides, the CDR3 is TGCGCCAGCAGCAAGATCCTAGCGGGAGTGTCCTACGAGCAGTACTTC. It encodes CASSKILAGVSYEQYF.

The rearrangement links TRBV27 to TRBJ2-7; the match to TRBD2 covers 13 bases. This CDR3 region has 16 residues. Germline V gives CDR1 MNHEY, CDR2 SMNVEV (reference sequence). V gave up 6 bases and J gave up 3 bases; unmatched junction bases: 8. Written as DNA, the CDR3 is TGTGCCAGCAGCCCAGGGACTAGCGGGGACTACTACGAGCAGTACTTC. Amino acid sequence: CASSPGTSGDYYEQYF.

The chain recombines TRBV7-2 with TRBJ1-2; maybe TRBD1 (6 bases). V was clipped by 3 bases and J by 8 bases, with 16 bases between them. Germline CDR1 and CDR2: SGHTA and FQGNSA. This CDR3 comprises 14 residues. This CDR3 is CASSFRSGEWGYTF. The CDR3 nucleotides are TGTGCCAGCAGCTTTCGGTCAGGGGAGTGGGGCTACACCTTC. The full variable domain, its missing parts supplied by reference TRBV7-2 and TRBJ1-2, is GAGVSQSPSNKVTEKGKDVELRCDPISGHTALYWYRQSLGQGLEFLIYFQGNSAPDKSGLPSDRFSAERTGGSVSTLTIQRTQQEDSAVYLCASSFRSGEWGYTFGSGTRLTVV.